This TCR beta chain emerged from a study of blood T cell repertoires in COVID-19. Study background: Nucleic acid was either cDNA or gDNA, and it came from T cells, B-cell-depleted T cells, or PBMCs.

In the original analysis: Amplification of reference gene primers provided the estimated nucleated cell counts. The table came from immunoSEQ multiplex PCR; TCRdb's copy has only in-frame clones and leaves some out. V, J and clone size are taken as reported in that table, and D and trimming were inferred from the DNA itself. The sample lists fewer than 250,000 clones, about 85% occurring once. Germline values: CDR1 SGHNT, CDR2 YYREEE (reference sequence). The CDR3 length is 16 residues. With 1 base removed from V and 1 base from J, the gap between germline ends came to 14 bases. The sequencing input was peripheral blood. The sequence was collected from a man in his forties with acute or convalescent COVID-19. V usage is TRBV5-4 and J usage is TRBJ1-2, with D tentatively TRBD1 (6 bases). CDR3 in amino acids: CASSLRDIAYNYGYTF. The DNA of the CDR3 is TGTGCCAGCAGCTTGCGGGACATTGCTTATAACTATGGCTACACCTTC.